This T cell receptor beta chain was profiled in a study of PD-L1 blockade in urothelial cancer. The CDR3 length is 17 residues. Per the germline V gene, CDR1 is SGHVS and CDR2 is FNYEAQ. The ends lost 1 base at V and 6 bases at J; junction bases unmatched: 6. The assay was immunoSEQ multiplex PCR, and TCRdb's table has in-frame clones only and misses some. Seen here are under 90,000 clones, 90% to 95% observed once, and the top ten hold roughly 10%. The starting material was PBMCs, obtained around atezolizumab (anti-PD-L1) treatment. This receptor was taken from a man between 60 and 75 years old with urothelial cancer. This chain links TRBV7-6 with TRBJ2-5; 15 bases line up with TRBD2. The CDR3 sequence: CASSLDAGTSGGKTQYF. CDR3 DNA: TGTGCCAGCAGCTTAGACGCCGGGACTAGCGGGGGGAAGACCCAGTACTTC.